One and the same sample provided the 31 T cell receptor beta chains below, sequenced in a study of post-analysis software for immune sequencing data (dated by TCRdb to the mid-2010s). The study at large found these results: Patients showed significantly higher frequencies than controls for a handful of TRBV segments, among them TRBV5-6, TRBV5-1 and TRBV20-1.

For these TCRs, the target antigens are not known. The library was built by means of PCR. Sequencer: Illumina HiSeq 2500. To reduce PCR and sequencing biases, unique molecular identifiers were incorporated into the TCR beta cDNA libraries. TCRdb reran the public reads through fastp at Q25 and MiXCR, keeping productive beta chains. Under each unique CDR3 protein, matching rows form one entry showing the most common genes and DNA. For this sample there are roughly 800,000 distinct CDR3 sequences; 25% to 30% appear just once. The ten most abundant clones make up more than 0.45% of the sample. The sequencing sample was made of blood. These TCRs come from a girl aged 10 to 17 with multiple sclerosis.

This sequence joins TRBV5-1 and TRBJ2-3; D ambiguous. Germline V lookup: CDR1 SGHRS, CDR2 YFSETQ. V shed 0 bases and J shed 1 base, with 9 bases lying between them. This CDR3 has 15 amino acids. In nucleotides, the CDR3 is TGCGCCAGCAGCTTGGCGGCTACCGGCACAGATACGCAGTATTTT. Its protein product is CASSLAATGTDTQYF. Filled out from reference TRBV5-1 and TRBJ2-3, the complete variable domain reads KAGVTQTPRYLIKTRGQQVTLSCSPISGHRSVSWYQQTPGQGLQFLFEYFSETQRNKGNFPGRFSGRQFSNSRSEMNVSTLELGDSALYLCASSLAATGTDTQYFGPGTRLTVL.

This chain links TRBV20-1 with TRBJ2-1; TRBD2 is a possible D gene (6 bases). The germline V gene encodes CDR1 DFQATT and CDR2 SNEGSKA (reference sequence). V was clipped by 3 bases and J by 2 bases, with 11 bases between them. This CDR3 contains 14 residues. CDR3 coding DNA: TGCAGTGCTAGGTGGGGGGACGCCTACAATGAGCAGTTCTTC. Encoded protein: CSARWGDAYNEQFF.

The chain carries TRBV5-1 and TRBJ1-2; D gene unclear. CDR1 is SGHRS and CDR2 is YFSETQ in the germline V gene. The CDR3 loop spans 13 amino acids. V was trimmed by 0 bases and J by 4 bases, leaving 7 bases between them. The CDR3 spells CASSLGDGYGYTF. DNA of the CDR3: TGCGCCAGCAGCTTGGGAGACGGCTATGGCTACACCTTC. Supplemented by reference TRBV5-1 and TRBJ1-2, the full variable domain reads KAGVTQTPRYLIKTRGQQVTLSCSPISGHRSVSWYQQTPGQGLQFLFEYFSETQRNKGNFPGRFSGRQFSNSRSEMNVSTLELGDSALYLCASSLGDGYGYTFGSGTRLTVV.

This clonotype appeared a few times. The V call is TRBV15, the J call TRBJ2-1; 7 positions agree with TRBD2. The trim removed 0 bases at V and 14 bases at J, leaving 4 bases unmatched. Germline lookup yields CDR1 LNHNV and CDR2 YYDKDF (reference sequence). The length of the CDR3 is 12 residues. The CDR3 reads CATSRDQAGKFF. Here the CDR3 DNA reads TGTGCCACCAGCAGAGATCAAGCGGGAAAGTTCTTC.

This chain uses TRBV24-1 with TRBJ2-1, with D hard to call. Deletions cut 10 bases from V and 2 bases from J, with 8 bases between. Germline CDR1 and CDR2: KGHDR and SFDVKD. This CDR3 has 12 amino acids. The CDR3 protein is CATTGAYNEQFF. Here the CDR3 DNA reads TGTGCCACGACTGGAGCCTACAATGAGCAGTTCTTC.

This clonotype came up a few times. The chain is built from TRBV20-1 and TRBJ2-7; TRBD2 matches at 8 bases. V lost 3 bases and J lost 3; bases outside the gene matches: 1. The CDR3 runs 12 residues. Germline-derived CDR1 and CDR2 are DFQATT and SNEGSKA (reference sequence). The CDR3 reads CSASAGGYEQYF. In nucleotides, the CDR3 is TGCAGTGCTAGCGCGGGAGGCTACGAGCAGTACTTC.

The chain recombines TRBV9 with TRBJ2-1, with D perhaps assigned TRBD1 or TRBD2 (5 bases each). V lost 7 bases to trimming and J lost 7 bases, with 21 bases between them. The germline V gene has CDR1 SGDLS and CDR2 YYNGEE. The CDR3 is 15 residues long. The CDR3 DNA sequence: TGTGCCAGCGGGGTTCCGGGACGGAGAGGGAATGAGCAGTTCTTC. The encoded protein is CASGVPGRRGNEQFF.

With respect to this clonotype: The junction and the germline gene differ at one end; a read error may be behind it. The rearrangement uses TRBV5-8 and TRBJ1-5, with 7 bases lining up with TRBD1. The CDR3 has 20 residues. Germline CDR1 and CDR2: SGHTS and YDEGEE. CDR3 bases: TGTGCCGGCAGCTTGGCCGACCCGGGACAGACTAAATATAGCAATCAGCCCCAGCATTTT. It codes for CAGSLADPGQTKYSNQPQHF.

This clonotype was picked up many times. The chain recombines TRBV6-5 with TRBJ2-7, with D perhaps matching TRBD1 (6 bases). The CDR3 consists of 15 residues. Trimming cost V 0 bases and J 1 base, with 10 bases left between them. Germline V CDR1 and CDR2: MNHEY, SVGAGI. This CDR3 is CASSYSPGTSYEQYF. Written as DNA, the CDR3 is TGTGCCAGCAGTTACTCTCCCGGGACATCCTACGAGCAGTACTTC.

In its sample, this clonotype was seen a few times. The genes are TRBV6-1 and TRBJ1-1; 9 bases map to TRBD1. The CDR3 covers 14 residues. Germline loops: CDR1 MNHNS, CDR2 SASEGT. After removal of 6 bases from V and 7 bases from J, the junction contained 9 bases not matched to a gene. CDR3 sequence reads: CASSRDRGFGEAFF. CDR3 nucleotides: TGTGCCAGCAGCCGTGACAGGGGGTTTGGTGAAGCTTTCTTT.

This rearrangement joins TRBV12-3 or TRBV12-4 to TRBJ1-1, with a tentative D call TRBD1 (5 bases). The CDR3 is made up of 12 amino acids. V was pared by 3 bases and J by 11 bases, with 13 bases between. The CDR3 protein is CASSFLGRGAFF. CDR3 nucleotides: TGTGCCAGCAGTTTTCTGGGACGCGGGGCTTTCTTT.

Only a few counts were recorded for this clonotype. The rearrangement links TRBV29-1 to TRBJ2-3, with 7 bases fitting TRBD1. The CDR3 extends over 14 amino acids. The germline V gene has CDR1 SQVTM and CDR2 ANQGSEA. J was trimmed by 7 bases and V by 4 bases; bases with no gene match: 11. CDR3 nucleotide sequence: TGCAGCGTTGCAGAGGGGGCCAGGAGGAATACGCAGTATTTT. It codes for CSVAEGARRNTQYF.

This sequence joins TRBV20-1 and TRBJ2-3; 7 positions agree with TRBD2. V gave up 6 bases and J gave up 3 bases; unmatched junction bases: 6. The CDR3 extends over 13 amino acids. The germline V gene has CDR1 DFQATT and CDR2 SNEGSKA (reference sequence). The CDR3 DNA is TGCAGTGCGCTCGGGGGGAGGACAGATACGCAGTATTTT. Its translation: CSALGGRTDTQYF.

CDR3 DNA sequence: TGTGCCAGCAACTACGGACTAGCGGGAGAGACCCAGTACTTC. This gives the protein CASNYGLAGETQYF. The chain combines TRBV7-2 with TRBJ2-5, with 11 bases identical to TRBD2. V shed 7 bases and J 4 bases; nucleotides not matched to a gene: 5. Germline V gives CDR1 SGHTA, CDR2 FQGNSA. The CDR3 is 14 residues long. The whole variable domain, filled in from reference TRBV7-2 and TRBJ2-5, reads GAGVSQSPSNKVTEKGKDVELRCDPISGHTALYWYRQSLGQGLEFLIYFQGNSAPDKSGLPSDRFSAERTGGSVSTLTIQRTQQEDSAVYLCASNYGLAGETQYFGPGTRLLVL.

The rearrangement uses TRBV28 and TRBJ2-2; the match to TRBD1 covers 7 bases. V shed 9 bases, J shed 1 base, and the junction held 2 bases outside the gene matches. The CDR3 spans 13 residues. Germline CDR1 MDHEN, CDR2 SYDVKM. Written as DNA, the CDR3 is TGTGCCAGTACAGGGGTGAACACCGGGGAGCTGTTTTTT. This translates into CASTGVNTGELFF.

The V gene is TRBV28, the J gene TRBJ1-2; D is possibly TRBD1 (6 bases). The V end was cut by 2 bases, the J end by 8 bases, with 15 bases between. In germline, CDR1 is MDHEN, CDR2 SYDVKM. The CDR3 has 14 residues. The DNA of the CDR3 is TGTGCCAGCAGTTTAGGGACACAACGGGGGGGCTACACCTTC. Translation: CASSLGTQRGGYTF.

The chain has TRBV3-1 and TRBJ2-6; D unresolved. The CDR3 spans 14 residues. V dropped 5 bases and J dropped 4 bases, with 9 bases sitting between them. Germline CDR1 reads LGHDT; CDR2 reads YNNKEL (reference sequence). CDR3 residues: CASSLRLGANVLTF. In DNA, the CDR3 is TGTGCCAGCAGCTTGCGCTTGGGGGCCAACGTCCTGACTTTC.

This clonotype appeared a few times. The rearrangement uses TRBV11-2 and TRBJ2-1; tentatively, D is TRBD2 (6 bases). Trimming took 1 base from V and 4 from J, leaving 11 bases between them. There are 15 residues in the CDR3. CDR1 is SGHAT, CDR2 FQNNGV, per germline. CDR3 DNA: TGTGCCAGCAGCTTAGCTGGCGGGGAGTACAATGAGCAGTTCTTC. Its translation is CASSLAGGEYNEQFF.

In its sample, this clonotype was seen many times. This chain uses TRBV25-1 with TRBJ1-2; no reliable D call. The germline V gene has CDR1 MGHDK and CDR2 SYGVNS. Between the trimmed V and J ends, which lost 4 bases and 4 bases, there was a span of 7 bases. The CDR3 sequence is 12 residues long. The CDR3 loop reads CASSVGGYGYTF. In DNA, the CDR3 is TGTGCCAGCAGTGTCGGAGGCTATGGCTACACCTTC.

V and J are TRBV12-3 or TRBV12-4 and TRBJ1-4, with D uncertain. The CDR3 totals 11 residues. Deletions cut 8 bases from V and 7 bases from J, with 8 bases between. In DNA form, the CDR3 reads TGTGCCAGCGCTATCTCTGAAAAACTGTTTTTT. Its protein product is CASAISEKLFF.

This clonotype was found a few times. This chain connects TRBV6-5 to TRBJ1-1, with D tentatively TRBD1 (6 bases). This CDR3 is 13 amino acids long. V shed 4 bases and J shed 6 bases, with 12 bases lying between them. Germline CDR1 MNHEY, CDR2 SVGAGI. CDR3 DNA sequence: TGTGCCAGCAGTTTTCGGACAGCGGCTGAAGCTTTCTTT. Its translation: CASSFRTAAEAFF.

In this sample, this clonotype turned up a few times. The gene calls are TRBV4-1 and TRBJ1-2; 8 bases align to TRBD1. Germline V gene sequence: CDR1 MGHRA, CDR2 YSYEKL. The CDR3 is 15 residues long. V trimming: 4 bases; J trimming: 5 bases; junction bases outside the gene matches: 9. The CDR3 nucleotides read TGCGCCAGCAGCCGACAGCTGGGACAGGAGTATGGCTACACCTTC. This encodes CASSRQLGQEYGYTF.

This clonotype was counted a few times. This chain joins TRBV4-3 and TRBJ1-5; D is unclear. V was clipped by 0 bases and J by 1 base, with 7 bases between them. The CDR3 spans 15 residues. Germline lookup yields CDR1 LGHNA and CDR2 YSLEER. CDR3 sequence: CASSQDRASNQPQHF. The CDR3 nucleotides are TGCGCCAGCAGCCAAGATCGGGCGAGCAATCAGCCCCAGCATTTT.

The J gene is TRBJ2-7, the V gene TRBV20-1, with a weak D call TRBD2 (6 bases). Looked up from germline, CDR1 is DFQATT and CDR2 is SNEGSKA (reference sequence). Trimming shortened V by 6 bases and J by 2 bases, and 14 bases separated the two germline ends. This CDR3 spans 13 amino acids. The CDR3 DNA reads as TGCAGTGCGCTCTGGCGGGGAACCTACGAGCAGTACTTC. Protein product: CSALWRGTYEQYF.

This clonotype turned up a few times. The rearrangement uses TRBV11-2 and TRBJ2-1; TRBD2 matches at 13 bases. Germline values: CDR1 SGHAT, CDR2 FQNNGV. The V segment lost 5 bases and the J segment 7 bases; nucleotides outside the gene matches: 5. The CDR3 has 15 residues. The CDR3 spells CASSRTSGSMNEQFF. The CDR3 bases are TGTGCCAGCAGCAGGACTAGCGGGAGCATGAATGAGCAGTTCTTC.

The chain couples TRBV10-3 to TRBJ2-4, with 7 bases lining up with TRBD1. The end of the DNA is better explained by TRBJ2-7, so the J call may be wrong. Germline V gene data show CDR1 as ENHRY and CDR2 as SYGVKD. CDR3 length: 13 residues. The CDR3 nucleotides are TGTGCCATCAGTACCCATAGGGGGCTCGAGCAGTACTTC. Translating gives CAISTHRGLEQYF.

The chain recombines TRBV20-1 with TRBJ2-7; D unresolved. The CDR3 length is 16 residues. CDR1 is DFQATT, CDR2 SNEGSKA, per germline (reference sequence). With 4 bases removed from V and 2 bases from J, the gap between germline ends came to 21 bases. The CDR3 nucleotides read TGCAGTGCTACGGTCTTTAGCAATTCCCGTCCCTACGAGCAGTACTTC. Translating it yields CSATVFSNSRPYEQYF.

V and J are TRBV28 and TRBJ2-5; unclear D gene. Trimming stripped 3 bases from V and 11 bases from J, with 13 bases between. CDR1 and CDR2 (germline): MDHEN, SYDVKM. The CDR3 runs 12 residues. CDR3 bases: TGTGCCAGCAGTTTTATTGGAAGAGAGCAGTACTTC. Its protein is CASSFIGREQYF.

The rearrangement uses TRBV28 and TRBJ2-7; no clear D. V lost 6 bases and J lost 4, with 16 bases in between. The CDR3 consists of 14 residues. CDR1 MDHEN and CDR2 SYDVKM come from the germline V gene. CDR3 coding DNA: TGTGCCAGCAGCTCCCGGGCCCATTTATACGAGCAGTACTTC. It translates to CASSSRAHLYEQYF. The complete variable domain, with remaining parts taken from reference TRBV28 and TRBJ2-7, reads DVKVTQSSRYLVKRTGEKVFLECVQDMDHENMFWYRQDPGLGLRLIYFSYDVKMKEKGDIPEGYSVSREKKERFSLILESASTNQTSMYLCASSSRAHLYEQYFGPGTRLTVT.

This clonotype occurred a few times. The gene calls are TRBV28 and TRBJ2-3; TRBD2 matches 8 bases. CDR1 and CDR2 (germline): MDHEN, SYDVKM. The CDR3 runs 16 residues. V dropped 5 bases and J dropped 2; count of bases not matched to a gene: 9. The CDR3: CASSLPLAGYTDTQYF. CDR3 coding DNA: TGTGCCAGCAGTCTCCCGCTAGCGGGTTACACAGATACGCAGTATTTT.

This sequence joins TRBV5-1 and TRBJ2-2, with 7 bases aligning to TRBD2. Trimming removed 0 bases from V and 5 bases from J; junction bases left unmatched: 4. This CDR3 has 15 residues. The germline CDR1 and CDR2 sequences are SGHRS and YFSETQ. CDR3 DNA: TGCGCCAGCAGCTTGGTCTTCGGGGGGACCGGGGAGCTGTTTTTT. Translated, it gives CASSLVFGGTGELFF.